The 9 T cell receptor beta chains presented below share a single source sample, sequenced in a study of T cells after yellow fever vaccination. TCRdb reanalysed the 5' RACE reads using MiXCR and keeps one entry per CDR3 protein. The sample records hundreds of thousands of distinct CDR3 sequences, about 14% being singletons. Sequenced here: PBMCs, sampled on the day of the yellow fever booster vaccination. These receptors all come from a man aged 25 to 40 who received the YFV17D yellow fever vaccine.

The gene calls are TRBV11-2 and TRBJ2-7; the match to TRBD1 covers 7 bases. Germline values: CDR1 SGHAT, CDR2 FQNNGV. There are 13 residues in the CDR3. V trimming: 5 bases; J trimming: 4 bases; junction bases outside the gene matches: 5. CDR3 coding DNA: TGTGCCAGCAGCCCCTGGACAGGATACGAGCAGTACTTC. Translation gives CASSPWTGYEQYF.

This clonotype appeared a few times. The chain links TRBV12-3 or TRBV12-4 to TRBJ2-7, with a tentative D call TRBD2 (6 bases). This CDR3 comprises 14 residues. The ends were cut back, 5 bases at V and 3 bases at J, with 14 bases in the middle. CDR3 loop: CASSGGLRNYEQYF. The DNA for the CDR3 is TGTGCCAGCAGTGGGGGACTGAGAAACTACGAGCAGTACTTC.

The chain is built from TRBV20-1 and TRBJ2-3, with 12 bases fitting TRBD2. CDR1 is DFQATT and CDR2 is SNEGSKA in the germline V gene (reference sequence). V lost 5 bases and J lost 1; bases outside the gene matches: 7. The CDR3 extends over 16 amino acids. The CDR3 DNA sequence: TGCAGTGCTCTTCCCCTAGCGGGAGGGCGCACAGATACGCAGTATTTT. Translating gives CSALPLAGGRTDTQYF.

Remarks on this clonotype: An end of the junction does not agree with germline; a read error may underlie this. The rearrangement links TRBV7-2 to TRBJ2-5, with D possibly being TRBD1 (6 bases). This CDR3 spans 14 amino acids. CDR1 is SGHTA, CDR2 FQGNSA, per germline. The CDR3 nucleotides read TGTGCCAGCAGCAAAGATGGGACAACAACCACCCTGTACTTC. Protein product: CASSKDGTTTTLYF.

The chain combines TRBV20-1 with TRBJ2-1; 12 bases agree with TRBD2. Germline CDR1 and CDR2: DFQATT and SNEGSKA (reference sequence). The V segment lost 5 bases and the J segment 7 bases; nucleotides outside the gene matches: 6. The CDR3 has 14 residues. The CDR3 loop reads CSAGLAGRWNEQFF. DNA of the CDR3: TGCAGTGCTGGACTAGCGGGAAGGTGGAATGAGCAGTTCTTC.

The chain couples TRBV5-1 to TRBJ2-1; D unresolved. The CDR3 contains 13 residues. With 4 bases removed from V and 7 bases from J, the gap between germline ends came to 12 bases. Per the germline V gene, CDR1 is SGHRS and CDR2 is YFSETQ. CDR3 region: CASSPPLGNEQFF. For the CDR3, the DNA is TGCGCCAGCAGCCCCCCCCTAGGGAATGAGCAGTTCTTC.

Comment on this clonotype: Germline is not matched at one junction end, which may reflect a read error. This rearrangement joins TRBV20-1 to TRBJ2-7, with 9 positions matching TRBD2. The CDR3 runs 12 residues. CDR1 is DFQATT, CDR2 SNEGSKA, per germline (reference sequence). In DNA form, the CDR3 reads TGCAGCGCTAGCGGGGACTCCTACGAGCAGTACTTC. It encodes CSASGDSYEQYF.

This clonotype has just a few counts. This chain connects TRBV6-1 to TRBJ2-3, with 7 positions matching TRBD1. This CDR3 contains 16 residues. Per germline, CDR1 MNHNS and CDR2 SASEGT. With 2 bases clipped from V and 1 base from J, the junction kept 6 bases outside the gene matches. CDR3 DNA sequence: TGTGCCAGCAGTGAAATGGCACAGGGGCGCACAGATACGCAGTATTTT. It is translated as CASSEMAQGRTDTQYF.

Many counts were recorded for this clonotype. V and J are TRBV20-1 and TRBJ2-3; the match to TRBD2 covers 9 bases. Germline V lookup: CDR1 DFQATT, CDR2 SNEGSKA (reference sequence). J lost 1 base, V lost 6 bases, and 8 bases had no gene match. The CDR3 extends over 15 amino acids. CDR3 sequence (DNA): TGCAGTGCACCCCTTGCGGGAGGGGGCACAGATACGCAGTATTTT. It codes for CSAPLAGGGTDTQYF.